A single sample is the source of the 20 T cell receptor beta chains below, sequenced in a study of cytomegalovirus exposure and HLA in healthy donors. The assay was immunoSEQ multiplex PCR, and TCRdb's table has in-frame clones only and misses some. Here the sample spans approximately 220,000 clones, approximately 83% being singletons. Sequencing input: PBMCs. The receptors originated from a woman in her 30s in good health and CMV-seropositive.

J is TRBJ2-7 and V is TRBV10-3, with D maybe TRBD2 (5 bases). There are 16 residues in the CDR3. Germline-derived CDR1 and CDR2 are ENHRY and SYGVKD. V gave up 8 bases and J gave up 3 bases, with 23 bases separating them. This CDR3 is CAIRYPRADSIYEQYF. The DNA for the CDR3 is TGTGCCATCCGGTACCCCCGAGCGGACTCAATCTACGAGCAGTACTTC.

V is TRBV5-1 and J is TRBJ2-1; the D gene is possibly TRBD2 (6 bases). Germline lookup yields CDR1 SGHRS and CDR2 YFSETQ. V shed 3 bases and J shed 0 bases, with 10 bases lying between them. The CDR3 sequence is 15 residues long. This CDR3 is CASSSPGSSYNEQFF. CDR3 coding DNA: TGCGCCAGCAGCTCCCCCGGGAGCTCCTACAATGAGCAGTTCTTC. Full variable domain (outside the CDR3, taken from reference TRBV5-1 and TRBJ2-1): KAGVTQTPRYLIKTRGQQVTLSCSPISGHRSVSWYQQTPGQGLQFLFEYFSETQRNKGNFPGRFSGRQFSNSRSEMNVSTLELGDSALYLCASSSPGSSYNEQFFGPGTRLTVL.

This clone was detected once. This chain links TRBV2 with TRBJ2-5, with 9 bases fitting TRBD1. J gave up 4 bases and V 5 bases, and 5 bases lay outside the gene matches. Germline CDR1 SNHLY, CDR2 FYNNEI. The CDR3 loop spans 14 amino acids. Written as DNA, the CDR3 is TGTGCCAGCAGTAAAGACAGGGGGAGAGAGACCCAGTACTTC. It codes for CASSKDRGRETQYF.

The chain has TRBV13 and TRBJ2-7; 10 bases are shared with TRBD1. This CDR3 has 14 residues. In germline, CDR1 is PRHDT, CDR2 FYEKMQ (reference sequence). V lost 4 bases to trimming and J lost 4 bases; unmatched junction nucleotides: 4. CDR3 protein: CASSSRDRGYEQYF. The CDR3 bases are TGTGCCAGCAGCTCCCGGGACAGGGGTTACGAGCAGTACTTC.

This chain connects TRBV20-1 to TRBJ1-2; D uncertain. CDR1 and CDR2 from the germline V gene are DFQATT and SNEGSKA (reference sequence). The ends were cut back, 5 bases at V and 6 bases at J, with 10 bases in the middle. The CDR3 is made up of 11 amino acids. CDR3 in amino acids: CSAPSRDGYTF. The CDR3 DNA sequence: TGCAGTGCTCCCTCACGGGATGGCTACACCTTC.

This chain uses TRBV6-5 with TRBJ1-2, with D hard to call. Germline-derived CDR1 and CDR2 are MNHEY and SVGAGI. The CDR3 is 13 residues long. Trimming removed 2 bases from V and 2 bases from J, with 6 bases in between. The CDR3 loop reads CASSYGLNYGYTF. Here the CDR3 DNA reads TGTGCCAGCAGTTACGGTTTAAACTATGGCTACACCTTC.

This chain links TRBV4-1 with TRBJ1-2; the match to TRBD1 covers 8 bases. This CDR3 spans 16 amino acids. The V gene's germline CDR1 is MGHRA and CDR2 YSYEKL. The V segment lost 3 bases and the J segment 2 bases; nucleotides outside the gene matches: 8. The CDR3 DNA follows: TGCGCCAGCAGCCAGCAAGCAGGGGGCCGGAACTATGGCTACACCTTC. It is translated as CASSQQAGGRNYGYTF.

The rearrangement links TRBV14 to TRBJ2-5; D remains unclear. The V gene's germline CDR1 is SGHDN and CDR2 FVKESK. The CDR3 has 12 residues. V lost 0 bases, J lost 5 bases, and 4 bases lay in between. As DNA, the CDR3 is TGTGCCAGCAGCCAAGACGGGGAGACCCAGTACTTC. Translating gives CASSQDGETQYF.

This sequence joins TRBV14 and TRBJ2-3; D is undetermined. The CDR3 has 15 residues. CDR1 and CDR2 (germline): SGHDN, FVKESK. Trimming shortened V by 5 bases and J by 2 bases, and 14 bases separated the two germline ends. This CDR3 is CASSSRHNDTDTQYF. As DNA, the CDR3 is TGTGCCAGCAGCTCGAGACACAACGACACAGATACGCAGTATTTT.

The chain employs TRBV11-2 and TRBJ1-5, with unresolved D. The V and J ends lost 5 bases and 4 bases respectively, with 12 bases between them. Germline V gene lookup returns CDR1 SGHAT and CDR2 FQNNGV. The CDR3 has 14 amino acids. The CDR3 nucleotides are TGTGCCAGCAGCCCCCCGGGTTGGAATCAGCCCCAGCATTTT. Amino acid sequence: CASSPPGWNQPQHF. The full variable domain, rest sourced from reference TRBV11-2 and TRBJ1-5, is EAGVAQSPRYKIIEKRQSVAFWCNPISGHATLYWYQQILGQGPKLLIQFQNNGVVDDSQLPKDRFSAERLKGVDSTLKIQPAKLEDSAVYLCASSPPGWNQPQHFGDGTRLSIL.

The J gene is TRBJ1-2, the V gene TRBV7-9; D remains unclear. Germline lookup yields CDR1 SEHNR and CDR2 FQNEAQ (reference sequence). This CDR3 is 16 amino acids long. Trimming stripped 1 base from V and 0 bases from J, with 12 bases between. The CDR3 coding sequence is TGTGCCAGCAGCTTAGGGGGAGGTCATGCTAACTATGGCTACACCTTC. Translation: CASSLGGGHANYGYTF. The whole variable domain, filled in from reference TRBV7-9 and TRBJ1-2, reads DTGVSQNPRHKITKRGQNVTFRCDPISEHNRLYWYRQTLGQGPEFLTYFQNEAQLEKSRLLSDRFSAERPKGSFSTLEIQRTEQGDSAMYLCASSLGGGHANYGYTFGSGTRLTVV.

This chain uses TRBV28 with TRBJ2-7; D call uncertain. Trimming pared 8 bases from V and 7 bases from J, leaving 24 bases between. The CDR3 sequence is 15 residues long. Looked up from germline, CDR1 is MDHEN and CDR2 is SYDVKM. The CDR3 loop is CASRSSGYPVEEQYF. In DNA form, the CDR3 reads TGTGCCAGCCGTAGCAGTGGGTACCCTGTGGAGGAGCAGTACTTC.

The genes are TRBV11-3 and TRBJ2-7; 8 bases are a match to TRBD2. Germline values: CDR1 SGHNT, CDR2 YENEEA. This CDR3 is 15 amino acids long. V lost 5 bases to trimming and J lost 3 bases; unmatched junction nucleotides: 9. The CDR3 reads CASSQRGSGIYEQYF. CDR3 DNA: TGTGCCAGCAGCCAAAGGGGTAGCGGGATCTACGAGCAGTACTTC. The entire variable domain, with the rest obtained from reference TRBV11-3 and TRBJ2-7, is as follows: EAGVVQSPRYKIIEKKQPVAFWCNPISGHNTLYWYLQNLGQGPELLIRYENEEAVDDSQLPKDRFSAERLKGVDSTLKIQPAELGDSAVYLCASSQRGSGIYEQYFGPGTRLTVT.

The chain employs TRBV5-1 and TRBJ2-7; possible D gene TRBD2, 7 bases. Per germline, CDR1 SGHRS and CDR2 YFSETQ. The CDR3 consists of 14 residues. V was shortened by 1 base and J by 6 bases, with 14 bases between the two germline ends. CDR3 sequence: CASSLWEGGAEQYF. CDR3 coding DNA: TGCGCCAGCAGCTTGTGGGAGGGGGGGGCCGAGCAGTACTTC.

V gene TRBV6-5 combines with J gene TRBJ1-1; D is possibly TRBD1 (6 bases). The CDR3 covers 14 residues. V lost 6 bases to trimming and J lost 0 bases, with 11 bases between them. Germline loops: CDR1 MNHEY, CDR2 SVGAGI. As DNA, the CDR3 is TGTGCCAGCAGGCACAGGGCCTTGAACACTGAAGCTTTCTTT. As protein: CASRHRALNTEAFF.

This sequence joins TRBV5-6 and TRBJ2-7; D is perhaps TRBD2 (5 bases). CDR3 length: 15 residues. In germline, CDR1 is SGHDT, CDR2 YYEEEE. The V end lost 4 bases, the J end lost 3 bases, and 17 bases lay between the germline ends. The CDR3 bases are TGTGCCAGCAGCGGAGGAGGAAAAGCTTACTACGAGCAGTACTTC. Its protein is CASSGGGKAYYEQYF.

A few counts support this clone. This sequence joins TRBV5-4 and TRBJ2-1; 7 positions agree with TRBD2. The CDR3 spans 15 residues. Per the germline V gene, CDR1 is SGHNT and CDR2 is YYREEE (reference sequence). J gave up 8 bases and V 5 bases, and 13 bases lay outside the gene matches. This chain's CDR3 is CASSGRGRAFDEQFF. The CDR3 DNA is TGTGCCAGCAGTGGACGGGGGAGGGCCTTCGATGAGCAGTTCTTC.

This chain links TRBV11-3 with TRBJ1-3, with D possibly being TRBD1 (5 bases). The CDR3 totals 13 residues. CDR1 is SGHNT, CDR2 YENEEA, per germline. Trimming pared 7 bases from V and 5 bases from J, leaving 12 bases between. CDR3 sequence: CASTDSGRNTIYF. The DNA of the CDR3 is TGTGCCAGCACTGACTCGGGACGAAACACCATATATTTT.

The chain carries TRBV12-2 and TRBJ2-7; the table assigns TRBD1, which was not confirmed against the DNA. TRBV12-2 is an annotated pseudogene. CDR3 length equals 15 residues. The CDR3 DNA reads TGTGCAAGTCGCTTCTTACAGGGGTTCCCCTACGAGCAGTACTTC. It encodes CASRFLQGFPYEQYF.

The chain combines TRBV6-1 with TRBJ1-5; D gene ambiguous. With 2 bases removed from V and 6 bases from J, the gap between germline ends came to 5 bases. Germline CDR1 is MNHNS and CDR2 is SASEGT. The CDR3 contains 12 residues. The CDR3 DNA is TGTGCCAGCAGTGAACCCAGTCAGCCCCAGCATTTT. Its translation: CASSEPSQPQHF.